This T cell receptor (beta chain) was captured by sequencing in a study of OX40 agonist ivuxolimab in advanced cancers. Germline V gene sequence: CDR1 SGHRS, CDR2 YFSETQ. The CDR3 spans 14 residues. The ends were cut back, 1 base at V and 4 bases at J, with 11 bases in the middle. The protocol was immunoSEQ multiplex PCR, while the TCRdb copy is restricted to in-frame clones and leaves out a portion. Among nearly 50,000 clones, around 90% were seen once, and the ten largest hold approximately 2%. The origin of this receptor is an adult with an advanced solid tumor such as melanoma, head and neck, liver or kidney cancer. The sample here was CD4+ or CD8+ T cells sorted from blood, taken in a trial of the OX40 agonist ivuxolimab. The chain joins TRBV5-1 to TRBJ1-2, with D perhaps matching TRBD1 (6 bases). The CDR3 region is CASSLTGSSYGYTF. The CDR3 DNA is TGCGCCAGCAGCTTGACAGGGAGTTCCTATGGCTACACCTTC.